These T cell receptor beta chains were read from a single sample in a study of T cells in Graves' hyperthyroidism and ophthalmopathy. TCRdb re-analysed the multiplex PCR reads in MiXCR, keeping a single row per CDR3 protein. The table has under 450,000 distinct CDR3 sequences, approximately 15% seen once. Sequencing used blood. These receptors originate from a man aged 25-40 years with Graves' hyperthyroidism that later progressed to Graves' ophthalmopathy. Both conserved end residues are part of each CDR3. The D gene is left open where the match is weak. Not all rows give a size; the values are once, few, many and, for expanded clones, a class.

>many|TRBJ1-1|-|TRBV30
CAWSAGIGASEAFF
TGTGCCTGGAGTGCAGGGATTGGCGCCTCTGAAGCTTTCTTT
>many|TRBJ1-2|-|TRBV11-2
CASSLEGAGGYTF
TGTGCCAGCAGCTTAGAAGGGGCAGGAGGCTACACCTTC
>many|TRBJ1-1|-|TRBV2
CASSRDNTEAFF
TGTGCCAGCAGCCGGGACAACACTGAAGCTTTCTTT
>once|TRBJ2-1|-|TRBV9
CASSVGVGGRRNEQFF
TGTGCCAGCAGCGTAGGAGTTGGGGGGCGTCGGAATGAGCAGTTCTTC
>many|TRBJ1-5|TRBD1|TRBV5-1
CASSDGTDNQPQHF
TGCGCCAGCAGCGATGGGACAGACAATCAGCCCCAGCATTTT
>-|TRBJ2-2|-|TRBV3-1
CASSQRGAGELFF
TGTGCCAGCAGCCAACGTGGGGCGGGGGAGCTGTTTTTT
>few|TRBJ2-3|-|TRBV5-1
CASSIRLSGGTDTQYF
TGCGCCAGCAGCATACGGCTTAGCGGTGGCACAGATACGCAGTATTTT
>-|TRBJ2-1|TRBD2|TRBV20-1
CSAYSGTSSYNEQFF
TGCAGTGCCTATTCCGGGACTAGCTCCTACAATGAGCAGTTCTTC
>-|TRBJ2-2|TRBD2|TRBV12-3/TRBV12-4
CATGTSVNTGELFF
TGTGCCACCGGGACTAGCGTTAACACCGGGGAGCTGTTTTTT
>few|TRBJ1-2|-|TRBV18
CASSGGADGYTF
TGTGCCAGCTCAGGCGGGGCAGATGGCTACACCTTC
>many|TRBJ1-5|TRBD1|TRBV5-1
CASSFGQGNQPQHF
TGCGCCAGCAGCTTCGGACAGGGGAACCAGCCCCAGCATTTT
>many|TRBJ2-1|TRBD1|TRBV12-5
CASGLAPDRVFNEQFF
TGTGCTAGTGGTTTGGCCCCGGACAGGGTCTTCAATGAGCAGTTCTTC
>-|TRBJ1-5|-|TRBV9
CASSVGHGLADQPQHF
TGTGCCAGCAGCGTAGGGCACGGATTAGCGGATCAGCCCCAGCATTTT